These T cell receptor beta chains were read from a single sample in a study of regulatory T cells in long-lasting Graves disease. MiXCR was run by TCRdb on the multiplex PCR reads, yielding one entry per CDR3 protein. This table has 560,000 or so distinct CDR3 sequences, about 16% appearing once. These data are also associated with another study on T cells in Graves' hyperthyroidism and ophthalmopathy.

The starting material was peripheral blood mononuclear cells (PBMCs), obtained at new diagnosis, from a patient treated with antithyroid drugs. All receptors come from a young man with Graves disease. Each CDR3 is given with its conserved first and last residue. D genes are given only for firm matches. Clone size is not always given. Where it is, it says once, few, many or a class for expanded clones.

J gene,clone size,D gene,V gene,CDR3 DNA,CDR3 protein
TRBJ1-2,few,TRBD1,TRBV29-1,TGCAGCGTAGGACAGGGCGAATATGGCTACACCTTC,CSVGQGEYGYTF
TRBJ2-1,many,.,TRBV18,TGTGCCAGCTCACCAGCGTTCAATGAGCAGTTCTTC,CASSPAFNEQFF
TRBJ2-7,.,TRBD1,TRBV7-2,TGTGCCAGCAGCCTGGGACAGGGGGCGGTCGAGCAGTACTTC,CASSLGQGAVEQYF
TRBJ2-3,few,.,TRBV20-1,TGCAGTGCTAGAGATCCGAGTGTGGATACGCAGTATTTT,CSARDPSVDTQYF
TRBJ2-3,few,TRBD2,TRBV19,TGTGCCAGTAGCAAGGGACTAGCGGACACAGATACGCAGTATTTT,CASSKGLADTDTQYF
TRBJ2-2,.,.,TRBV5-1,TGCGCCAGCAGCTGGGACTTCTTCACCGGGGAGCTGTTTTTT,CASSWDFFTGELFF
TRBJ2-2,once,TRBD2,TRBV20-1,TGCAGTGCTAGAGATTCCACTAGCGGGAGAACCGGGGGGCTGTTTTTT,CSARDSTSGRTGGLFF
TRBJ2-2,many,.,TRBV20-1,TGCAGTGCTAGTCACCAGAACACCGGGGAGCTGTTTTTT,CSASHQNTGELFF
TRBJ1-1,.,.,TRBV5-1,TGCGCCAGCAGCTTTAGGGCGGAGGGCACTGAAGCTTTCTTT,CASSFRAEGTEAFF
TRBJ2-7,few,.,TRBV20-1,TGCAGTGCTAGTGGGTATGGAGGCGTCTCCTACGAGCAGTACTTC,CSASGYGGVSYEQYF
TRBJ2-3,.,TRBD2,TRBV7-2,TGTGCCAGCAGCTTAGGGGTTCGCGGGAGTTTTGCGGATACGCAGTATTTT,CASSLGVRGSFADTQYF
TRBJ1-1,many,.,TRBV3-1,TGTGCCAGCAGCCTTTCGACAGGGAACACTGAAGCTTTCTTT,CASSLSTGNTEAFF
TRBJ2-7,many,.,TRBV5-1,TGCGCCAGCAGCTCACCCGGGTCAATCTACGAGCAGTACTTC,CASSSPGSIYEQYF
TRBJ2-1,few,TRBD2,TRBV25-1,TGTGCCAGCAGTGAAAGGGCCGGGAGAGCGGGAGGGCCTCGCAATGAGCAGTTCTTC,CASSERAGRAGGPRNEQFF
TRBJ2-1,many,TRBD2,TRBV7-2,TGTGCCAGCAGCCCCGTAGCGGGTAACCCCTACAATGAGCAGTTCTTC,CASSPVAGNPYNEQFF
TRBJ2-7,few,TRBD1,TRBV20-1,TGCAGCCTAGGACAGGGCTCTTTCGAGCAGTACTTC,CSLGQGSFEQYF
TRBJ2-7,.,TRBD1,TRBV4-1,TGCGCCAGCAGCCATTTAACCGGGACAGGGGGCTCCTACGAGCAGTACTTC,CASSHLTGTGGSYEQYF
TRBJ1-5,many,.,TRBV6-2/TRBV6-3,TGTGCCAGCAAAAGTCCGGGACACAACAATCAGCCCCAGCATTTT,CASKSPGHNNQPQHF
TRBJ1-1,.,.,TRBV29-1,TGCAGCGTGGGAAAACAGGGAAACACTGAAGCTTTCTTT,CSVGKQGNTEAFF
TRBJ2-7,few,.,TRBV3-1,TGTGCCAGCAGCCGCGGGACCCTAAAAATTTACGAGCAGTACTTC,CASSRGTLKIYEQYF
TRBJ1-5,.,.,TRBV7-6,TGTGCCAGCAGCCCCTTGGGGGGGGGCTCTATCAATCAGCCCCAGCATTTT,CASSPLGGGSINQPQHF
TRBJ2-5,many,.,TRBV9,TGTGCCAGCAGCGCGGGGGATCACCAGGAGACCCAGTACTTC,CASSAGDHQETQYF
TRBJ2-1,.,TRBD2,TRBV14,TGTGCCAGCAGCCGATCATGGACTAGCGTTTCGTTCTTC,CASSRSWTSVSFF
TRBJ2-7,many,.,TRBV2,TGTGCCAGCAGGGGCCCCCGGGGATCTAACGAGCAGTACTTC,CASRGPRGSNEQYF
TRBJ1-1,many,.,TRBV10-2,TGCGCCAGCGATACAGGGATGAACACTGAAGCTTTCTTT,CASDTGMNTEAFF